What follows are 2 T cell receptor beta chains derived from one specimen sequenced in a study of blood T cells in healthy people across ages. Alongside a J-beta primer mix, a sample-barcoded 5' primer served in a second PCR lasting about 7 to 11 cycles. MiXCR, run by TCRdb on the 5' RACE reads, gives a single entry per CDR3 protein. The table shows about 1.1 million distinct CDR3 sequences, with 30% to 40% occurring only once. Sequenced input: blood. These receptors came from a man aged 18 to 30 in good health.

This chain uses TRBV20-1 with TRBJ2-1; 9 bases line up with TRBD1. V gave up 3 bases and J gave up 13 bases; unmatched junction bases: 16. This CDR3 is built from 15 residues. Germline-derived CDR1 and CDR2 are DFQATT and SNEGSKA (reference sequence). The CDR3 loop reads CSASRGTGFRETQFF. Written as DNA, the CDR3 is TGCAGTGCTAGTCGTGGGACAGGGTTTAGGGAGACCCAGTTCTTC.

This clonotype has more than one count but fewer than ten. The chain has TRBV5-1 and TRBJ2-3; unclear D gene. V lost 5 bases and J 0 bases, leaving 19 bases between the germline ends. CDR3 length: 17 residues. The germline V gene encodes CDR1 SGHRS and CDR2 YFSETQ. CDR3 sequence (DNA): TGCGCCAGCAGGGTTCCCTTAGCAGAAGCAAGCACAGATACGCAGTATTTT. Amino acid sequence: CASRVPLAEASTDTQYF.